The next 17 T cell receptor beta chains were all read from a single sample in a study of human T cells and chemical hapten exposure. Each CDR3 protein is one row after TCRdb ran MiXCR on the RACE reads. The sample shows a few hundred thousand distinct CDR3 sequences, roughly 6% of them seen only once. Time point here: patch test 2, 6 weeks after DPC sensitization. Sample treatment: therapeutic diphenylcyclopropenone sensitization with weekly scalp DPC. The sample here was whole blood, taken in connection with sensitization to the hapten diphenylcyclopropenone (DPC). These receptors came from a woman aged 18-29 years with alopecia areata. Some clones in this sample may be carry-over from other donors' samples.

This rearrangement joins TRBV6-5 to TRBJ2-3; 11 nucleotides line up with TRBD2. Germline V gene sequence: CDR1 MNHEY, CDR2 SVGAGI. V lost 4 bases, J lost 3 bases, and 15 bases stayed unmatched. There are 19 residues in the CDR3. DNA for the CDR3: TGTGCCAGCAGTTCACCCGGGGGTAGCGGGGGGGCCTCGACAGATACGCAGTATTTT. It codes for CASSSPGGSGGASTDTQYF.

The chain combines TRBV12-3 or TRBV12-4 with TRBJ1-6, with TRBD1 identical over 7 bases. This CDR3 contains 15 residues. J gave up 4 bases and V 5 bases, and 5 bases lay outside the gene matches. The CDR3 DNA reads as TGTGCCAGCAGTCCTATACAGGGGTATAATTCACCCCTCCACTTT. Its translation is CASSPIQGYNSPLHF.

This clonotype was seen only a few times. The rearrangement uses TRBV3-1 and TRBJ1-1; weak D call: TRBD1 (6 bases). The V gene's germline CDR1 is LGHDT and CDR2 YNNKEL (reference sequence). The ends were cut back, 6 bases at V and 5 bases at J, with 13 bases in the middle. The CDR3 loop spans 13 amino acids. The CDR3 nucleotides are TGTGCCAGCAGGAACAGGGTTGGGACTGAAGCTTTCTTT. Protein: CASRNRVGTEAFF.

The CDR3: CASSQVSGGAHNEQFF. The CDR3 region has the DNA TGTGCCAGCAGCCAGGTTAGCGGGGGGGCCCACAATGAGCAGTTCTTC. J is TRBJ2-1 and V is TRBV3-1; TRBD2 matches 11 bases. The CDR3 runs to 16 residues. CDR1 is LGHDT, CDR2 YNNKEL, per germline (reference sequence). V lost 3 bases to trimming and J lost 5 bases; unmatched junction nucleotides: 6.

The gene calls are TRBV3-1 and TRBJ2-7; no clear D gene. V was shortened by 2 bases and J by 2 bases, with 10 bases between the two germline ends. This CDR3 is 14 amino acids long. Germline CDR1 LGHDT, CDR2 YNNKEL (reference sequence). CDR3 region: CASSQPRRAYEQYF. The CDR3 DNA follows: TGTGCCAGCAGCCAACCCCGACGTGCCTACGAGCAGTACTTC.

The chain links TRBV20-1 to TRBJ1-1; D possibly corresponds to TRBD1 (6 bases). CDR3 length equals 13 residues. The germline V gene has CDR1 DFQATT and CDR2 SNEGSKA (reference sequence). Trimming left V 4 bases short and J 7 bases short, with 16 bases between. The CDR3 coding sequence is TGCAGTGCTATCCAGGGGCGACGGAGTGAAGCTTTCTTT. It is translated as CSAIQGRRSEAFF.

This chain uses TRBV3-1 with TRBJ1-5; no reliable D call. This CDR3 is 12 amino acids long. CDR1 LGHDT and CDR2 YNNKEL come from the germline V gene (reference sequence). V was clipped by 3 bases and J by 9 bases, with 9 bases between them. DNA for the CDR3: TGTGCCAGCAGCCACGGGGAGCTGCCCCAGCATTTT. It codes for CASSHGELPQHF. Based on the CDR3 plus reference TRBV3-1 and TRBJ1-5, the full variable domain is DTAVSQTPKYLVTQMGNDKSIKCEQNLGHDTMYWYKQDSKKFLKIMFSYNNKELIINETVPNRFSPKSPDKAHLNLHINSLELGDSAVYFCASSHGELPQHFGDGTRLSIL.

This clonotype has more than one count but fewer than ten. The chain uses TRBV4-2 and TRBJ2-1, with 7 bases that match TRBD2. There are 15 residues in the CDR3. V gave up 0 bases and J gave up 3 bases; unmatched junction bases: 2. Germline loops: CDR1 LGHNA, CDR2 YNFKEQ. The CDR3 coding sequence is TGTGCCAGCAGCCAAGAGGGAGGGTTCTACAATGAGCAGTTCTTC. This codes for CASSQEGGFYNEQFF.

Note on this clonotype: This sequence may be a read error, since a much larger clone differs from it by one base. The V gene is TRBV5-6, the J gene TRBJ1-1; TRBD1 matches at 7 bases. CDR1 is SGHDT and CDR2 is YYEEEE in the germline V gene. The CDR3 runs 14 residues. The CDR3 reads CASSPTGVNNEAFF. The DNA for the CDR3 is TGTGCCAGCAGCCCCACAGGGGTGAACAATGAAGCTTTCTTT.

This clonotype was seen only a few times. V is TRBV29-1 and J is TRBJ2-7; 11 positions match TRBD2. Germline V CDR1 and CDR2: SQVTM, ANQGSEA. The CDR3 has 13 amino acids. Trimming at V came to 7 bases and at J to 7 bases, leaving 9 bases not matched to a gene. Here the CDR3 reads CSATTSGVWEQYF. The CDR3 DNA reads TGCAGCGCTACGACTAGCGGGGTCTGGGAGCAGTACTTC.

V gene TRBV2 combines with J gene TRBJ2-2, with a tentative D call TRBD1 (6 bases). Germline lookup yields CDR1 SNHLY and CDR2 FYNNEI. With 6 bases removed from V and 0 bases from J, the gap between germline ends came to 8 bases. The CDR3 loop spans 14 amino acids. The CDR3 sequence is CASRYRANTGELFF. CDR3 DNA sequence: TGTGCCAGCAGGTACAGGGCGAACACCGGGGAGCTGTTTTTT. The complete variable domain, with remaining parts taken from reference TRBV2 and TRBJ2-2, reads EPEVTQTPSHQVTQMGQEVILRCVPISNHLYFYWYRQILGQKVEFLVSFYNNEISEKSEIFDDQFSVERPDGSNFTLKIRSTKLEDSAMYFCASRYRANTGELFFGEGSRLTVL.

This clonotype was counted only a few times. The V gene is TRBV6-6, the J gene TRBJ1-1; maybe TRBD1 (5 bases). V lost 6 bases, J lost 0 bases, and 17 bases lay in between. Germline values: CDR1 MNHNY, CDR2 SVGAGI (reference sequence). The CDR3 consists of 16 residues. DNA of the CDR3: TGTGCCAGCAGGCCCCCCAGGGAGACGGTGAACACTGAAGCTTTCTTT. Amino acid sequence: CASRPPRETVNTEAFF.

The table lists this clonotype with many counts. The chain carries TRBV29-1 and TRBJ2-3; a weak D match, TRBD2 (6 bases). The length of the CDR3 is 17 residues. Trimming shortened V by 0 bases and J by 4 bases, and 20 bases separated the two germline ends. Germline assignment: CDR1 SQVTM and CDR2 ANQGSEA. The CDR3 sequence: CSVEDSGGAARPDTQYF. CDR3 coding DNA: TGCAGCGTTGAAGATTCGGGCGGGGCAGCGCGACCAGATACGCAGTATTTT.

This clonotype turned up a few times. This chain links TRBV6-1 with TRBJ2-3; 7 bases align to TRBD2. The CDR3 loop spans 16 amino acids. Germline lookup yields CDR1 MNHNS and CDR2 SASEGT. The junction had 10 bases not matched to a gene; V was cut back by 0 bases and J by 7 bases. CDR3 in amino acids: CASSEAWGGDRNTQYF. In DNA, the CDR3 is TGTGCCAGCAGTGAAGCTTGGGGGGGGGACCGAAATACGCAGTATTTT.

Written as DNA, the CDR3 is TGTGCCAGCAGCTTCGGACAGCCCAATTCAGATACGCAGTATTTT. As protein: CASSFGQPNSDTQYF. The gene calls are TRBV11-1 and TRBJ2-3; the D gene is possibly TRBD1 (6 bases). CDR3 length: 15 amino acids. Trimming removed 3 bases at V and 4 bases at J, with 14 bases between. Looked up from germline, CDR1 is SGHAT and CDR2 is FQDESV (reference sequence).

This clonotype was detected many times. This chain uses TRBV6-5 with TRBJ1-1; the D is unclear. The V end was cut by 0 bases, the J end by 6 bases, with 14 bases between. Germline V CDR1 and CDR2: MNHEY, SVGAGI. This CDR3 region has 15 residues. The CDR3 DNA sequence: TGTGCCAGCAGTTACTCGATAAAGAGGGCCGCTGAAGCTTTCTTT. Translating it yields CASSYSIKRAAEAFF.

This clonotype was detected many times. The V and J genes are TRBV20-1 and TRBJ1-2; possibly TRBD1 for D (6 bases). The V end lost 0 bases, the J end lost 1 base, and 12 bases lay between the germline ends. Germline loops: CDR1 DFQATT, CDR2 SNEGSKA (reference sequence). The CDR3 runs 15 residues. The CDR3 nucleotides are TGCAGTGCTAGAGATTCAGGGGTCAATAACTATGGCTACACCTTC. It translates to CSARDSGVNNYGYTF.